These T cell receptor beta chains were read from a single sample in a study of neurological immune-mediated disorders. From the 5' RACE reads, TCRdb called clonotypes with MiXCR, one entry per CDR3 protein. The sample holds about 66,000 distinct CDR3 sequences; roughly 4.3% are singletons and the top ten take 6.9%. Sequencing was done on a sample of PBMCs. These receptors all come from a man aged 25 to 40 with multiple sclerosis. Both conserved end residues are part of each CDR3. The D gene is left open where the match is weak. Clone size is given for some rows only: seen once, a few or many times, or a class if the clone is expanded.

V	size	J	D	DNA	CDR3
TRBV15	NA	TRBJ2-3	NA	TGTGCCACCAGCAGAGATGGAGGGGAGGATACGCAGTATTTT	CATSRDGGEDTQYF
TRBV7-8	many	TRBJ1-1	NA	TGTGCCAGCAGCCTCGAGGCCGGGAGTTCAACTGGGGCTGAAGCTTTCTTT	CASSLEAGSSTGAEAFF
TRBV6-5	many	TRBJ1-3	TRBD1	TGTGCCAGCAGGACAGGGGCTGGAAACACCATATATTTT	CASRTGAGNTIYF
TRBV7-6	many	TRBJ2-2	NA	TGTGCCAGCAGCTTAGTATGGAAGAACACCGGGGAGCTGTTTTTT	CASSLVWKNTGELFF
TRBV6-6	NA	TRBJ2-2	NA	TGTGCCAGCAGTTCGTCGCCCCCGGGACCCAGGGGCACCGGGGAGCTGTTTTTT	CASSSSPPGPRGTGELFF
TRBV7-3	many	TRBJ2-1	TRBD1	TGTGCCAGCAGCTTAATGGGGACAGGGAACGGAGAGCAGTTCTTC	CASSLMGTGNGEQFF
TRBV5-1	many	TRBJ1-6	TRBD1	TGCGCCAGCAGCTTTGCGGACAGGGCCAATTCACCCCTCCACTTT	CASSFADRANSPLHF
TRBV14	few	TRBJ1-6	NA	TGTGCCAGCAGCCAAGAACTAGCATCACCCCTCAACTTT	CASSQELASPLNF
TRBV7-9	NA	TRBJ1-5	NA	TGTGCCAGCAGCTTGATGGGGAATAGCAATCAGCCCCAGAATTTT	CASSLMGNSNQPQNF
TRBV20-1	few	TRBJ1-2	TRBD1	TGCAGTGCTGTCCGACAGGGCACGAACTATGGCTACACCTTC	CSAVRQGTNYGYTF
TRBV12-3/TRBV12-4	many	TRBJ1-1	TRBD1	TGTGCCAGCAGGTGGACAGGAGACACTGAAGCTTTCTTT	CASRWTGDTEAFF
TRBV7-9	many	TRBJ1-6	NA	TGTGCCAGCAGCCCCCGCAGAGCTAATTCACCCCTCCACTTT	CASSPRRANSPLHF
TRBV9	many	TRBJ1-1	NA	TGTGCCAGCAGCCCAGGATCATCCGGGCCCCAGGCTCAAGCTTTCTTT	CASSPGSSGPQAQAFF
TRBV11-2	many	TRBJ1-2	TRBD1	TGTGCCAGCAGCTTAGGGACAGGGACTAACTATGGCTACACCTTC	CASSLGTGTNYGYTF
TRBV12-5	many	TRBJ1-1	NA	TGTGCTAGTGCCCTCGGCGGGGTCACTGAAGCTTTCTTT	CASALGGVTEAFF
TRBV2	many	TRBJ1-6	TRBD1	TGTGCCAGCAAGGGGGGACAGGGGAATTCACCCCTCCACTTT	CASKGGQGNSPLHF
TRBV3-1	many	TRBJ1-6	NA	TGTGCCAGCAGCCAAGTCTTGCGGGGTTCACCCCTCCACTTT	CASSQVLRGSPLHF
TRBV20-1	many	TRBJ2-6	NA	TGCAGTGCTGTACAGGGAGCTGGGGCCAACGTCCTGACTTTC	CSAVQGAGANVLTF
TRBV19	many	TRBJ1-5	TRBD1	TGTGCCAGTAGTTCCACCGGGACAGGGATTTATCAGCCCCAGCATTTT	CASSSTGTGIYQPQHF
TRBV4-2	many	TRBJ2-1	TRBD2	TGTGCCAGCAGCCATTTCGGACTAGTTCAGTTCTTC	CASSHFGLVQFF
TRBV7-3	many	TRBJ2-1	NA	TGTGCCAGCAGCTACACATCGGCTCGGTTCCACAATGAGCAGTTCTTC	CASSYTSARFHNEQFF
TRBV14	many	TRBJ1-1	NA	TGTGCCAGCAGCCCCCGCGGGGGTGGCAGGTTAACCCGGAACACTGAAGCTTTCTTT	CASSPRGGGRLTRNTEAFF
TRBV7-8	many	TRBJ1-4	TRBD1	TGTGCCAGCAGCTTAGTGGGACAGGGTATAAGAAAACTGTTTTTT	CASSLVGQGIRKLFF
TRBV5-1	many	TRBJ2-1	TRBD1	TGCGCCAGCAGCTCACAGGGGTATGGGCAGTTCTTC	CASSSQGYGQFF
TRBV12-3/TRBV12-4	many	TRBJ2-3	TRBD2	TGTGCCAGCAGTTCGAGCGGGGGGGCTCCCACAGATACGCAGTATTTT	CASSSSGGAPTDTQYF
TRBV4-2	many	TRBJ2-1	TRBD2	TGTGCCAGCAGCCAAGATCCGGGCGGGGGGGTCATCGAGCAGTTCTTC	CASSQDPGGGVIEQFF
TRBV7-9	many	TRBJ1-4	NA	TGTGCCAGCAGCTTACAGGGAGGTGCGGATGAAAAACTGTTTTTT	CASSLQGGADEKLFF
TRBV5-1	many	TRBJ1-1	TRBD1	TGCGCCAGCAGCCCCCTAACGGGACAGTCTGAAGCTTTCTTT	CASSPLTGQSEAFF
TRBV5-1	many	TRBJ2-7	TRBD1	TGCGCCAGCAGCTTGGAGGGACAGACCTACGAGCAGTACTTC	CASSLEGQTYEQYF
TRBV7-2	many	TRBJ2-2	TRBD2	TGTGCCAGCAGCCCTCGGGGAGGGACCGGGGAGCTGTTTTTT	CASSPRGGTGELFF
TRBV5-1	many	TRBJ2-5	NA	TGCGCCAGCAGCCCCGGACATCGTGAAGAGACCCAGTACTTC	CASSPGHREETQYF
TRBV24-1	many	TRBJ1-1	NA	TGTGCCACCAGTGGAGGTGGCACTGAAGCTTTCTTT	CATSGGGTEAFF
TRBV10-3	many	TRBJ2-6	NA	TGTGCCATCAGTGGGCAGGGTATAGCGGCCAACGTCCTGACTTTC	CAISGQGIAANVLTF
TRBV20-1	many	TRBJ1-4	NA	TGCAGTGCTAGACCTACAGGGTCAGGAGAAAAACTGTTTTTT	CSARPTGSGEKLFF
TRBV7-2	many	TRBJ1-1	NA	TGTGCCAGCAGCGAGGGGCATAACACTGAAGCTTTCTTT	CASSEGHNTEAFF
TRBV25-1	many	TRBJ2-3	TRBD2	TGTGCCAGCAGTGAATTCCGGGGGGACACAGATACGCAGTATTTT	CASSEFRGDTDTQYF
TRBV2	many	TRBJ1-2	NA	TGTGCCAGCAGGGGAGGGGCTCGAATTAACTATGGCTACACCTTC	CASRGGARINYGYTF
TRBV20-1	many	TRBJ2-5	NA	TGCAGTGCTAGCGGAGAGACCCAGTACTTC	CSASGETQYF
TRBV7-2	many	TRBJ1-1	NA	TGTGCCAGCAGCTTAGTCTCGGGGGGCGAGGCGGCTGAAGCTTTCTTT	CASSLVSGGEAAEAFF
TRBV20-1	many	TRBJ1-1	NA	TGCAGTGCTAGAGATCGGCAGGCAGACACTGAAGCTTTCTTT	CSARDRQADTEAFF
TRBV12-3/TRBV12-4	many	TRBJ1-1	NA	TGTGCCAGCAGTCGGGACCGCTCGGGGACTGAAGCTTTCTTT	CASSRDRSGTEAFF
TRBV3-1	many	TRBJ2-7	NA	TGTGCCAGCAGCCAGTACCAACTCTACGAGCAGTACTTC	CASSQYQLYEQYF
TRBV27	many	TRBJ2-3	NA	TGTGCCAGCAGTTCCCTGGCAGGCACAGATACGCAGTATTTT	CASSSLAGTDTQYF
TRBV4-1	many	TRBJ1-2	NA	TGCGCCAGCAGCCACCCCCGGCTTGGGTGGCGCTACACCTTC	CASSHPRLGWRYTF
TRBV28	many	TRBJ2-3	NA	TGTGCCAGCAGTTTTCGACGATTCACAGATACGCAGTATTTT	CASSFRRFTDTQYF
TRBV2	many	TRBJ2-5	TRBD2	TGTGCCAGCCCTGGACTAGCGGGGCAAGAGACCCAGTACTTC	CASPGLAGQETQYF
TRBV6-5	many	TRBJ2-7	NA	TGTGCCAGCAGTTACTCCGGCGGTTCCTACGAGCAGTACTTC	CASSYSGGSYEQYF
TRBV5-1	many	TRBJ2-3	TRBD2	TGCGCCAGCAGCTTGGCTCTAGCGGCCGCCACAGATACGCAGTATTTT	CASSLALAAATDTQYF
TRBV24-1	many	TRBJ1-1	TRBD1	TGTGCCACCAGTGATGGGACAGGGGGCCGGAACACTGAAGCTTTCTTT	CATSDGTGGRNTEAFF
TRBV5-1	many	TRBJ2-3	TRBD1	TGCGCCAGCACCAGGGGGACCCCTAGCACAGATACGCAGTATTTT	CASTRGTPSTDTQYF
TRBV7-8	few	TRBJ1-1	NA	TGTGCCAGCAGCTTAAACACCCTGACGGGAGGCGTGAACACTGAAGCTTTCTTT	CASSLNTLTGGVNTEAFF
TRBV5-1	many	TRBJ1-1	NA	TGCGCCAGCAGCTTGGACGGGGCATCTCAAGAAGCTTTCTTT	CASSLDGASQEAFF
TRBV12-3/TRBV12-4	few	TRBJ1-1	NA	TGTGCCAGCTGTCGGAGGGAAAGGAACACTGAAGCTTTCTTT	CASCRRERNTEAFF
TRBV11-2	few	TRBJ1-3	NA	TGTGCCAGCAGCCGTCTTAGGCCAAGCTCTGGAAACACCATATATTTT	CASSRLRPSSGNTIYF
TRBV27	many	TRBJ1-5	TRBD1	TGTGCCAGCAGCACAGGGGACAATCAGCCCCAGCATTTT	CASSTGDNQPQHF
TRBV24-1	few	TRBJ2-6	NA	TGTGCCACCAGTGACCCTTACTCTCCTGTGGTTGGGGCCAACGTCCTGACTTTC	CATSDPYSPVVGANVLTF
TRBV7-9	many	TRBJ1-1	NA	TGTGCCAGCAGCCCGGGACCACAGACTGAAGCTTTCTTT	CASSPGPQTEAFF
TRBV10-3	many	TRBJ1-6	TRBD1	TGTGCCATCGGGACAGGAGTCGAAAATAATTCACCCCTCCACTTT	CAIGTGVENNSPLHF
TRBV20-1	few	TRBJ2-6	NA	TGCAGTGCGATCGACAGGCCCTCTGGGGCCAACGTCCTGACTTTC	CSAIDRPSGANVLTF
TRBV5-1	NA	TRBJ2-1	NA	TGCGCCAGCAGCTTGGTCGAACGGGGAGAGCAGTTCTTC	CASSLVERGEQFF